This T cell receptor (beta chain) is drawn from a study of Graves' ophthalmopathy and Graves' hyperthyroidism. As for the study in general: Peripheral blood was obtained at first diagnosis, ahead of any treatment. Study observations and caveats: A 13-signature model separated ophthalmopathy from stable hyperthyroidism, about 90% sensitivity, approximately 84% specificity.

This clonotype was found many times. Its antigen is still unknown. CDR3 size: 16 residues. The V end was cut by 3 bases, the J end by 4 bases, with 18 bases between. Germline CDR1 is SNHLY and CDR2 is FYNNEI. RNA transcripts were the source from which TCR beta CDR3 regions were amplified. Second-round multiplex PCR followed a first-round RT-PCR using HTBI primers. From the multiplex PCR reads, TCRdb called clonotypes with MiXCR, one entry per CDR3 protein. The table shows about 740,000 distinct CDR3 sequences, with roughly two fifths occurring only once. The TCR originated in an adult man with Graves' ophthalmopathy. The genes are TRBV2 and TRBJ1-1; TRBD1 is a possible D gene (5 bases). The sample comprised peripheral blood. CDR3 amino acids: CASSDWGSSLGTEAFF. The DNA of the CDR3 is TGTGCCAGCAGTGATTGGGGGTCATCTTTGGGCACTGAAGCTTTCTTT.